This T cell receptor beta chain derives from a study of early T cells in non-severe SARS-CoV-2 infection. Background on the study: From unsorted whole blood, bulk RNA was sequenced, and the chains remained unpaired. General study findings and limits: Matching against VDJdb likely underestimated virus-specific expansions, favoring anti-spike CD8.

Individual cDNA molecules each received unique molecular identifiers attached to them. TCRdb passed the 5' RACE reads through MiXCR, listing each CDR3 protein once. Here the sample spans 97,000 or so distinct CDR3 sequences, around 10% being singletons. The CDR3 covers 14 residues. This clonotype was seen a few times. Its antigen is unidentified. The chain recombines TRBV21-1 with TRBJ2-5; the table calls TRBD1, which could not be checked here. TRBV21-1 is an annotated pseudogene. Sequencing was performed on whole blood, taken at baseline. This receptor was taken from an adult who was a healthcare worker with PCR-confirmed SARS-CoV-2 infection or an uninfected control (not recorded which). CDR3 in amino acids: CASSREQGEETQYF. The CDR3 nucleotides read TGTGCCAGCAGCAGAGAACAGGGGGAAGAGACCCAGTACTTC.